A single sample is the source of the 25 T cell receptor beta chains below, sequenced in a study of shared clonotypes between healthy human individuals. CD45RO negativity and positive selection for CCR7 defined naive CD8 cells, a population that excluded terminally differentiated effector memory CD45RA+ cells. Profiling relied on immunoSEQ multiplex PCR, and the TCRdb table lists in-frame clones only, not all of them. The sample lists around 2,000,000 clones, around 93% occurring once. The source material was naive CD8+ T cells from PBMCs. These receptors were collected from a man aged 18 to 35 in good health. Some clones in this sample may be carry-over from other donors' samples.

In the case of this clone: The sample holds other DNA sequences that translate to the same CDR3. The chain joins TRBV27 to TRBJ2-7; D may be TRBD1 (7 bases). Germline assignment: CDR1 MNHEY and CDR2 SMNVEV (reference sequence). V gave up 3 bases and J gave up 1 base, with 10 bases separating them. The CDR3 loop spans 14 amino acids. The CDR3 region is CASSLGGQSYEQYF. The CDR3 region has the DNA TGTGCCAGCAGTTTGGGGGGACAGTCCTACGAGCAGTACTTC.

The chain links TRBV29-1 to TRBJ2-5; D unclear. The CDR3 contains 13 residues. The germline V gene encodes CDR1 SQVTM and CDR2 ANQGSEA. In DNA, the CDR3 is TGCAGAGACGACCCCAACCGGCAAGAGACCCAGTACTTC. Residues: CRDDPNRQETQYF.

V usage is TRBV27 and J usage is TRBJ2-7; the match to TRBD2 covers 10 bases. Germline CDR1 and CDR2: MNHEY and SMNVEV (reference sequence). Trimming took 6 bases from V and 4 from J; bases not matched to a gene: 30. The CDR3 is 22 amino acids. The CDR3, as DNA: TGTGCCAGCAGAGCAGGTCGAGGACTAGCGGACAACCTCCCCAGGGGGTTTTACGAGCAGTACTTC. Its translation: CASRAGRGLADNLPRGFYEQYF.

The rearrangement joins TRBV7-3 to TRBJ2-5; 10 bases line up with TRBD1. The DNA end lines up better with TRBJ2-7; the J call may be wrong. Germline V gene data show CDR1 as SGHTA and CDR2 as FQGTGA. The CDR3 is made up of 15 amino acids. The CDR3 DNA reads as TGTGCCAGCAGCTCCCCGGACAGGGGGTCCTACGAGCAGTACTTC. Amino acids: CASSSPDRGSYEQYF.

The chain carries TRBV27 and TRBJ1-1; 8 bases line up with TRBD1. The CDR3 extends over 15 amino acids. V lost 5 bases and J lost 2; bases outside the gene matches: 7. Germline CDR1 MNHEY, CDR2 SMNVEV (reference sequence). CDR3: CASSTSTGVNTEAFF. In nucleotides, the CDR3 is TGTGCCAGCAGTACCTCGACAGGGGTTAACACTGAAGCTTTCTTT.

The J gene is TRBJ2-7, the V gene TRBV6-1; 10 bases align to TRBD2. This CDR3 region has 16 residues. V dropped 2 bases and J dropped 6; count of bases not matched to a gene: 10. From germline, CDR1 is MNHNS and CDR2 SASEGT. The CDR3 DNA sequence: TGTGCCAGCAGTGAATATCAAGCGGGAGGGCCATTCGAGCAGTACTTC. Encoded protein: CASSEYQAGGPFEQYF.

The rearrangement joins TRBV7-6 to TRBJ2-7; perhaps TRBD2 as D (5 bases). CDR1 SGHVS and CDR2 FNYEAQ come from the germline V gene. V was pared by 2 bases and J by 4 bases, with 15 bases between. The CDR3 contains 15 residues. The CDR3 coding sequence is TGTGCCAGCAGCTTATGGGTCGGGAACGCGTACGAGCAGTACTTC. Residues: CASSLWVGNAYEQYF.

The genes are TRBV11-1 and TRBJ2-7; tentatively, D is TRBD1 or TRBD2 (6 bases each). Trimming removed 2 bases at V and 3 bases at J, with 20 bases between. Germline CDR1 and CDR2: SGHAT and FQDESV (reference sequence). This CDR3 is 17 amino acids long. CDR3 DNA sequence: TGTGCCAGCAGCTTACTGCCGGGGGCGGAGGTGGGCTACGAGCAGTACTTC. Translated: CASSLLPGAEVGYEQYF.

The chain links TRBV5-6 to TRBJ2-2; 9 nucleotides align to TRBD1. This CDR3 is built from 15 residues. Germline V gene sequence: CDR1 SGHDT, CDR2 YYEEEE. V trimming: 3 bases; J trimming: 3 bases; junction bases outside the gene matches: 3. The CDR3 loop is CASSSRTGDTGELFF. The CDR3 nucleotides are TGTGCCAGCAGCTCCAGGACAGGGGACACCGGGGAGCTGTTTTTT.

Concerning this clone itself: The sample holds other DNA sequences that translate to the same CDR3. The rearrangement links TRBV27 to TRBJ1-5; D not resolved. The germline V gene encodes CDR1 MNHEY and CDR2 SMNVEV (reference sequence). The CDR3 contains 14 residues. Trimming cost V 2 bases and J 1 base, with 6 bases left between them. The DNA of the CDR3 is TGTGCCAGCAGTTTAAGGTCCAGCAATCAGCCCCAGCATTTT. Amino acids: CASSLRSSNQPQHF.

V gene TRBV27 combines with J gene TRBJ2-1; D may match TRBD1 or TRBD2 (5 bases each). CDR1 is MNHEY and CDR2 is SMNVEV in the germline V gene (reference sequence). V was pared by 4 bases and J by 2 bases, with 12 bases between. CDR3 size: 15 residues. The CDR3 reads CASSSTGTAYNEQFF. In DNA form, the CDR3 reads TGTGCCAGCAGTTCAACCGGGACGGCCTACAATGAGCAGTTCTTC.

The CDR3 region has the DNA TGTGCCAGCAGTGAAGGAGTGGGGCACCCCTACGAGCAGTACTTC. Amino acid sequence: CASSEGVGHPYEQYF. The rearrangement joins TRBV6-1 to TRBJ2-7; tentatively, D is TRBD1 (5 bases). Germline CDR1 reads MNHNS; CDR2 reads SASEGT. The CDR3 is 15 residues long. V dropped 1 base and J dropped 2 bases, with 12 bases sitting between them.

A few counts support this clone. Other DNA sequences in this sample translate to the same CDR3. This sequence joins TRBV7-2 and TRBJ1-5; D may be TRBD1 (5 bases). Trimming left V 5 bases short and J 6 bases short, with 8 bases between. CDR1 and CDR2 from the germline V gene are SGHTA and FQGNSA. The CDR3 is made up of 12 amino acids. CDR3 sequence (DNA): TGTGCCAGCAGCCTCGGGGGTCAGCCCCAGCATTTT. It codes for CASSLGGQPQHF.

The chain combines TRBV5-3 with TRBJ2-1; 12 nucleotides align to TRBD2. TRBV5-3 is classed as an ORF, of uncertain function. Trimming at V came to 3 bases and at J to 0 bases, leaving 10 bases not matched to a gene. The CDR3 extends over 19 amino acids. The CDR3 spells CARSWRLAGAKSSYNEQFF. CDR3 DNA sequence: TGTGCCAGAAGCTGGCGACTAGCGGGAGCGAAAAGCTCCTACAATGAGCAGTTCTTC.

V is TRBV18 and J is TRBJ2-7; 7 bases fit TRBD1. J gave up 2 bases and V 3 bases, and 10 bases lay outside the gene matches. The CDR3 runs 16 residues. In germline, CDR1 is KGHSH, CDR2 LQKENI. The CDR3 sequence: CASSPEVSDRAYEQYF. Written as DNA, the CDR3 is TGTGCCAGCTCACCGGAGGTCTCCGACAGGGCCTACGAGCAGTACTTC.

This chain links TRBV7-9 with TRBJ2-7; tentatively, D is TRBD1 (8 bases). Germline CDR1 is SEHNR and CDR2 is FQNEAQ (reference sequence). Trimming shortened V by 5 bases and J by 2 bases, and 13 bases separated the two germline ends. The CDR3 has 14 amino acids. As DNA, the CDR3 is TGTGCCAGCAGCCCACAGGGGGGGGCCTACGAGCAGTACTTC. Translation gives CASSPQGGAYEQYF.

The rearrangement uses TRBV11-2 and TRBJ1-4; D is perhaps TRBD1 (5 bases). V was trimmed by 4 bases and J by 4 bases, leaving 16 bases between them. The CDR3 is made up of 16 amino acids. Germline CDR1 is SGHAT and CDR2 is FQNNGV. CDR3 nucleotide sequence: TGTGCCAGCAGCTCACCAATGACAGAAATTAATGAAAAACTGTTTTTT. Translated: CASSSPMTEINEKLFF.

The V call is TRBV29-1, the J call TRBJ2-3, with D perhaps matching TRBD1 or TRBD2 (5 bases each). Germline values: CDR1 SQVTM, CDR2 ANQGSEA. This CDR3 spans 14 amino acids. CDR3 residues: CAVRGAASTDTQYF. CDR3 sequence (DNA): TGCGCGGTCCGGGGCGCCGCTAGCACAGATACGCAGTATTTT.

This chain connects TRBV27 to TRBJ2-5; 15 nucleotides align to TRBD2. The junction had 3 bases not matched to a gene; V was cut back by 5 bases and J by 5 bases. The CDR3 spans 15 residues. The germline V gene has CDR1 MNHEY and CDR2 SMNVEV (reference sequence). In DNA, the CDR3 is TGTGCCAGCAGTACGGGGACTAGCGGGAGGGAGACCCAGTACTTC. It codes for CASSTGTSGRETQYF.

The chain couples TRBV6-1 to TRBJ2-7, with D possibly matching TRBD2 (5 bases). V dropped 8 bases and J dropped 0 bases, with 8 bases sitting between them. CDR3 length: 12 amino acids. Germline V gene lookup returns CDR1 MNHNS and CDR2 SASEGT. CDR3 nucleotides: TGTGCCAGCTCACGGGGCTCCTACGAGCAGTACTTC. It specifies CASSRGSYEQYF.

The chain couples TRBV19 to TRBJ1-1; no clear D. CDR3 length: 15 residues. Germline CDR1 reads LNHDA; CDR2 reads SQIVND (reference sequence). The V and J ends lost 2 bases and 6 bases respectively, with 16 bases between them. CDR3: CASSIRSRLTPEAFF. In nucleotides, the CDR3 is TGTGCCAGTAGTATACGGTCGCGGCTCACCCCTGAAGCTTTCTTT.

This chain connects TRBV27 to TRBJ2-7; TRBD2 is a possible D gene (5 bases). The length of the CDR3 is 16 residues. The V end lost 5 bases, the J end lost 4 bases, and 21 bases lay between the germline ends. Germline V gene sequence: CDR1 MNHEY, CDR2 SMNVEV (reference sequence). In DNA, the CDR3 is TGTGCCAGCAGTCCCTCTTCCGGGGAAACGGGGTACGAGCAGTACTTC. This encodes CASSPSSGETGYEQYF.

Details on this clone: Other nucleotide sequences in the sample specify the same CDR3. This chain links TRBV2 with TRBJ1-1, with a possible D match to TRBD1 (6 bases). Germline V gene sequence: CDR1 SNHLY, CDR2 FYNNEI. V was pared by 3 bases and J by 1 base, with 9 bases between. The CDR3 runs to 14 residues. DNA of the CDR3: TGTGCCAGCAGTGACAGGGGTCCGAACACTGAAGCTTTCTTT. It codes for CASSDRGPNTEAFF.

CDR3 sequence reads: CASSLRAGGIQETQYF. CDR3 in DNA: TGTGCCAGCAGCTTAAGAGCGGGAGGAATTCAAGAGACCCAGTACTTC. V gene TRBV11-2 combines with J gene TRBJ2-5; TRBD2 agrees at 9 bases. CDR1 is SGHAT and CDR2 is FQNNGV in the germline V gene. Trimming took 2 bases from V and 2 from J; bases not matched to a gene: 6. There are 16 residues in the CDR3.

The chain recombines TRBV6-5 with TRBJ1-1, with D hard to call. The CDR3 covers 15 residues. Trimming stripped 2 bases from V and 1 base from J, with 11 bases between. Germline V gene sequence: CDR1 MNHEY, CDR2 SVGAGI. The DNA of the CDR3 is TGTGCCAGCAGTTACCTACCGGTATGGAACACTGAAGCTTTCTTT. This encodes CASSYLPVWNTEAFF.